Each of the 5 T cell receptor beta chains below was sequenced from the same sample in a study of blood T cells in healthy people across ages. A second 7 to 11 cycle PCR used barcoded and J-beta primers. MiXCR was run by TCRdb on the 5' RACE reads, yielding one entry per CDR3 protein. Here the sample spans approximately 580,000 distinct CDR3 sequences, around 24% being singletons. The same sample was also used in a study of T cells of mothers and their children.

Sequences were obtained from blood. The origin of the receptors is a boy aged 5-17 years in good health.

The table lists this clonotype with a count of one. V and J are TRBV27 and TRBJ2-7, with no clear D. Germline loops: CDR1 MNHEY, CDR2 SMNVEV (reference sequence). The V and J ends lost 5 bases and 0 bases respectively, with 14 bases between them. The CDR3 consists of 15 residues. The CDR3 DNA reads TGTGCCAGCAGTCCTATATCCCCGAGCTCCTACGAGCAGTACTTC. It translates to CASSPISPSSYEQYF.

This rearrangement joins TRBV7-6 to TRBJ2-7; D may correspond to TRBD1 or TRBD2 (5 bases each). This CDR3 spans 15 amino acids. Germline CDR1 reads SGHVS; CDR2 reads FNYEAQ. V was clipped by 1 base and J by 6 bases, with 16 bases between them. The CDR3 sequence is CASSLEMGPEREQYF. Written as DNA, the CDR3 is TGTGCCAGCAGCTTAGAGATGGGACCGGAGCGCGAGCAGTACTTC.

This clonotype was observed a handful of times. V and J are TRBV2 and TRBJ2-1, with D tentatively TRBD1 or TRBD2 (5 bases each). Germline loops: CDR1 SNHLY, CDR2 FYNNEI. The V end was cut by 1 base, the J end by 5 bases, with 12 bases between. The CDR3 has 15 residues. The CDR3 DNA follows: TGTGCCAGCAGTGAAGAACGGGGCAGGGACAATGAGCAGTTCTTC. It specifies CASSEERGRDNEQFF.

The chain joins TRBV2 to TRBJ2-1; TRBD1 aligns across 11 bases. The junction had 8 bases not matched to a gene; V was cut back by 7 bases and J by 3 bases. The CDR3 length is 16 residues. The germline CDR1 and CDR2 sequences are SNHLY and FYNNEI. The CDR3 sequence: CASNSWGTGGYNEQFF. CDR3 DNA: TGTGCCAGCAACAGTTGGGGGACAGGGGGCTACAATGAGCAGTTCTTC.

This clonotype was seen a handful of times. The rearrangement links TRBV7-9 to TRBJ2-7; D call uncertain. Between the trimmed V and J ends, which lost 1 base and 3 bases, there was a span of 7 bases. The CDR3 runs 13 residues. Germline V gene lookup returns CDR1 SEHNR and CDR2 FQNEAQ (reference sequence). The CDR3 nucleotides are TGTGCCAGCAGCTTAGACCCTCTCTACGAGCAGTACTTC. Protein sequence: CASSLDPLYEQYF.